Below, 10 T cell receptor beta chains from the same sample are listed, as sequenced in a study of cytomegalovirus exposure and HLA in healthy donors. PCR was performed using 60 Vbeta and 13 Jbeta primers. Clones were sequenced by immunoSEQ multiplex PCR, and TCRdb holds only the in-frame ones, with some missing. This sample has 150,000 to 200,000 clones, with 60% to 85% found just once. The sequencing sample was made of PBMCs. The receptor set was obtained from a male donor in good health and CMV-seropositive.

The rearrangement uses TRBV13 and TRBJ2-1; TRBD2 aligns across 9 bases. V shed 5 bases, J shed 2 bases, and the junction held 10 bases outside the gene matches. Looked up from germline, CDR1 is PRHDT and CDR2 is FYEKMQ (reference sequence). CDR3 length: 17 amino acids. The CDR3 bases are TGTGCCAGCAGCCAACTAGCGGGCCCTTTACCCTACAATGAGCAGTTCTTC. It translates to CASSQLAGPLPYNEQFF.

J is TRBJ2-7 and V is TRBV7-8; 13 bases line up with TRBD2. With 4 bases clipped from V and 7 bases from J, the junction kept 13 bases outside the gene matches. The CDR3 extends over 17 amino acids. The V gene's germline CDR1 is SGHVS and CDR2 FQNEAQ. The CDR3 region is CASSSGLAGVPPREQYF. As DNA, the CDR3 is TGTGCCAGCAGCTCCGGACTAGCGGGGGTTCCCCCTCGTGAGCAGTACTTC.

CDR3 DNA sequence: TGTGCCAGCAGCCAGACACAGGGGACTAATGAAAAACTGTTTTTT. Encoded protein: CASSQTQGTNEKLFF. This sequence joins TRBV4-2 and TRBJ1-4, with 7 bases aligning to TRBD1. Germline-derived CDR1 and CDR2 are LGHNA and YNFKEQ. V gave up 3 bases and J gave up 2 bases; unmatched junction bases: 3. CDR3 length: 15 amino acids.

This sequence joins TRBV27 and TRBJ2-6; unclear D gene. Trimming left V 9 bases short and J 1 base short, with 7 bases between. CDR1 and CDR2 (germline): MNHEY, SMNVEV (reference sequence). CDR3 length: 13 amino acids. The CDR3 DNA is TGTGCCAGTTCGACATCTGGGGCCAACGTCCTGACTTTC. Its protein product is CASSTSGANVLTF.

This chain uses TRBV6-5 with TRBJ1-2; the D gene is possibly TRBD1 (5 bases). Germline CDR1 reads MNHEY; CDR2 reads SVGAGI. V lost 6 bases, J lost 8 bases, and 16 bases lay in between. The CDR3 has 13 amino acids. The DNA for the CDR3 is TGTGCCAGCAGACCCCGGGGGGGTTGGGGCTACACCTTC. Its translation: CASRPRGGWGYTF.

The chain links TRBV9 to TRBJ2-5, with a weak D call TRBD1 (6 bases). The DNA end is more similar to TRBJ2-7, so the J call may be wrong. Germline CDR1 and CDR2: SGDLS and YYNGEE. This CDR3 is built from 15 residues. The CDR3 loop is CASSGRDTSSYEQYF. As DNA, the CDR3 is TGTGCCAGCAGCGGCCGGGACACGAGCTCCTACGAGCAGTACTTC.

The rearrangement links TRBV9 to TRBJ2-2, with 13 positions matching TRBD2. V was clipped by 4 bases and J by 2 bases; unmatched bases: 2. Germline values: CDR1 SGDLS, CDR2 YYNGEE. The length of the CDR3 is 16 residues. The CDR3 spells CASSPGLAGNTGELFF. CDR3 DNA: TGTGCCAGCAGCCCGGGACTAGCGGGAAACACCGGGGAGCTGTTTTTT.

The chain recombines TRBV30 with TRBJ2-3; tentative D call: TRBD2 (5 bases). Germline V gene lookup returns CDR1 GTSNPN and CDR2 SVGIG (reference sequence). The CDR3 length is 14 residues. Trimming took off 5 bases at V and 2 bases at J, with 14 bases between the two ends. The CDR3 DNA follows: TGTGCCTGGGGGATAGGGAGACCCACAGATACGCAGTATTTT. This gives the protein CAWGIGRPTDTQYF.

This clone has a single count. The chain is built from TRBV9 and TRBJ1-2, with a possible D match to TRBD1 (5 bases). The CDR3 sequence is 14 residues long. V lost 0 bases and J lost 2, with 8 bases in between. The germline gives CDR1 SGDLS, CDR2 YYNGEE. DNA of the CDR3: TGTGCCAGCAGCGTAGGCGCAGGGAACTATGGCTACACCTTC. Its translation is CASSVGAGNYGYTF.

This clone was counted between two and nine times. J is TRBJ2-7 and V is TRBV7-9, with 7 bases matching TRBD1. J lost 2 bases, V lost 5 bases, and 6 bases had no gene match. Germline CDR1 and CDR2: SEHNR and FQNEAQ (reference sequence). The CDR3 is 14 residues long. This chain's CDR3 is CASSPTTGPYEQYF. DNA of the CDR3: TGTGCCAGCAGCCCGACGACAGGGCCCTACGAGCAGTACTTC.